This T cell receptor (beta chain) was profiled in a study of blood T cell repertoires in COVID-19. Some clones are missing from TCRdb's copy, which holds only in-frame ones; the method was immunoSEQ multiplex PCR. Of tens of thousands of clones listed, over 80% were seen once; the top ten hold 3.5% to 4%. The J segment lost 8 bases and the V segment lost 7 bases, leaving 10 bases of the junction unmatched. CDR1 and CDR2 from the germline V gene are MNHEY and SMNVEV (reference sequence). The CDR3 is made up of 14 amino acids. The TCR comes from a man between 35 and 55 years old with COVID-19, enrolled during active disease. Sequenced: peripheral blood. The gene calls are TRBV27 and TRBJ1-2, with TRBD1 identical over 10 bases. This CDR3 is CASKNTGQGIGYTF. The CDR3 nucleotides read TGTGCCAGCAAAAACACGGGACAGGGGATAGGCTACACCTTC.